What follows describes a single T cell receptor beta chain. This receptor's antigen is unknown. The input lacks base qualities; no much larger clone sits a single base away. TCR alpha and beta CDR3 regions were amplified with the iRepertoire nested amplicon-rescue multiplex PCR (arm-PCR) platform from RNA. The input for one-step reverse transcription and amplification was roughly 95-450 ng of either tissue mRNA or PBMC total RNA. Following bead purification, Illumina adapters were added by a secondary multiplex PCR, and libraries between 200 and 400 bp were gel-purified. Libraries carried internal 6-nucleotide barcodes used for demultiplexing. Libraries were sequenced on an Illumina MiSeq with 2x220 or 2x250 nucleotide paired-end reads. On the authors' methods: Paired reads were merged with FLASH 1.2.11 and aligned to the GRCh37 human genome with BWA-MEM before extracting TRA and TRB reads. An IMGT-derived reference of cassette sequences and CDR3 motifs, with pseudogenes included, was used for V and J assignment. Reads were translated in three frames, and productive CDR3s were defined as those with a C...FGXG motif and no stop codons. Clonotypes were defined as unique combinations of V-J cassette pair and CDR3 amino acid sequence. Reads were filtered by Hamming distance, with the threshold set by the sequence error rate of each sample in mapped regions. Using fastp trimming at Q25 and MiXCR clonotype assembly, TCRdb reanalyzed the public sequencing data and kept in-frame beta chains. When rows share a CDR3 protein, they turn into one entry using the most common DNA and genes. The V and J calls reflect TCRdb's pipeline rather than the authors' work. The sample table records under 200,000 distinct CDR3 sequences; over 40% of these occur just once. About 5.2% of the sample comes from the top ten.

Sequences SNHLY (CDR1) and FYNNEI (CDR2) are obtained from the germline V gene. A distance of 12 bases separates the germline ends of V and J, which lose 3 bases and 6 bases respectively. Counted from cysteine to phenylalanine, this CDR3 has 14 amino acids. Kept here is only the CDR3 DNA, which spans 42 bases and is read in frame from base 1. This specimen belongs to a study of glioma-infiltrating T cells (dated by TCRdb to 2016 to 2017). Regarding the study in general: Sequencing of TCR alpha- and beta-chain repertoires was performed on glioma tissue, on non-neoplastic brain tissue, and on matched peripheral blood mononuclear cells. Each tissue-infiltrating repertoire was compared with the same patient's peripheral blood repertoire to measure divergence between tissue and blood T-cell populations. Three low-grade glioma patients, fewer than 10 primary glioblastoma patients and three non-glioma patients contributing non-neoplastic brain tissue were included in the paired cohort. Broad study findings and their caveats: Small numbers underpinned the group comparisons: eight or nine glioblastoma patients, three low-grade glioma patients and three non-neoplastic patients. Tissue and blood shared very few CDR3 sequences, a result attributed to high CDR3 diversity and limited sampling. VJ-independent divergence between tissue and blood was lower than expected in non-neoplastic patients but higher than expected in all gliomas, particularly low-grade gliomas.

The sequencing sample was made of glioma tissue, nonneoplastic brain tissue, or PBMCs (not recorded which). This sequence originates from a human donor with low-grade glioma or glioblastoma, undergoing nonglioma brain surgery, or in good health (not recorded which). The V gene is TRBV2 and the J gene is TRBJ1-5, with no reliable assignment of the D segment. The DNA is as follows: TGTGCCAGCAGTGAGGCTCCCCGAGGTCAGCCCCAGCATTTT. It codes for CASSEAPRGQPQHF.